This record looks at one TCR beta chain sequence and its context. This clone may be a read error of a much larger clone one base away. These data originate in a study of CD8 T cells in ankylosing spondylitis. Via MiXCR, TCRdb re-called the 5' RACE reads, giving one row per CDR3 protein. This table has about 300,000 distinct CDR3 sequences, roughly 10% appearing once. The source of this sequence is a female donor with ankylosing spondylitis or in good health (not recorded which). Sample: blood, either unsorted or a sorted T cell fraction (not recorded which).

The CDR3 here is CAISESPGPTAYEQYF. CDR3 coding DNA: TGTGCCATCAGTGAGTCTCCGGGACCCACAGCCTACGAGCAGTACTTC. This chain uses TRBV10-3 with TRBJ2-7; D may correspond to TRBD1 or TRBD2 (5 bases each). V was clipped by 0 bases and J by 2 bases, with 14 bases between them. This CDR3 is 16 amino acids long. Germline CDR1 is ENHRY and CDR2 is SYGVKD.